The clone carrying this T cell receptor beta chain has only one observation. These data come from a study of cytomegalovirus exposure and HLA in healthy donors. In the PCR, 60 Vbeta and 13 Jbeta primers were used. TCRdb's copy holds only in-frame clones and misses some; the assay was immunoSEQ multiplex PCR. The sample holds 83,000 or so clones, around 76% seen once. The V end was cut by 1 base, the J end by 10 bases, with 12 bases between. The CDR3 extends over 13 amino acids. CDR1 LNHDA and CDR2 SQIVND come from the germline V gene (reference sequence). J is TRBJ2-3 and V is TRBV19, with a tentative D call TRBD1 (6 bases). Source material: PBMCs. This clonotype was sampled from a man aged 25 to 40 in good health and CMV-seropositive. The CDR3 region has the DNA TGTGCCAGTAGTATAGCCAGAGAGGGGGCGCAGTATTTT. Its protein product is CASSIAREGAQYF.